The rows below give T cell receptor beta chains drawn from one sample of a study of naive and memory T cell subsets. One entry per CDR3 protein, called by TCRdb with MiXCR from the UMI-ligation and nested PCR reads. The data show roughly 24,000 distinct CDR3 sequences, over 7% seen once. The sample consisted of central memory CD8+ T cells from blood. The receptors shown here come from a human donor in good health. CDR3s include the opening cysteine and the closing phenylalanine or tryptophan. A D gene is named only where the DNA matches it firmly. Size is omitted from some rows. Given values are once, few, many or a class for expanded clones.

-	many	TRBV28	TRBJ2-5	TGTGCAGTCTGGACTGAACAAGAGACCCAGTACTTC	CAVWTEQETQYF
-	many	TRBV27	TRBJ1-5	TGTGCCAGCAGTCCGTGGGGACTTCAGCCCCAGCATTTT	CASSPWGLQPQHF
TRBD2	few	TRBV5-1	TRBJ2-2	TGCGCCAGCAGCCCTCTCGGGGCGGGAGGTGACGACACCGGGGAGCTGTTTTTT	CASSPLGAGGDDTGELFF
-	-	TRBV6-2/TRBV6-3	TRBJ2-5	TGTGCCAGCAACACCACAGGGGAGGTAGAGACCCAGTACTTC	CASNTTGEVETQYF
-	few	TRBV20-1	TRBJ1-2	TGCAGTGCCCCCATTGACCTAGGGCAGCCGAAGGGTGGCTACACCTTC	CSAPIDLGQPKGGYTF
-	many	TRBV6-1	TRBJ2-6	TGTGCCAGCAGTGAAAAAACAGCTGGGGCCAACGTCCTGACTTTC	CASSEKTAGANVLTF
-	many	TRBV12-3/TRBV12-4	TRBJ1-4	TGTGCCAGCAGTACCGGGACACCGTCTGAAAAACTGTTTTTT	CASSTGTPSEKLFF
-	-	TRBV11-2	TRBJ1-5	TGTGCCAGCACCTCGCCGGGACCCCTTAGCAATCAGCCCCAGCATTTT	CASTSPGPLSNQPQHF
TRBD2	many	TRBV7-2	TRBJ2-7	TGTGCCAGCAGCACGGTTCGACTAGCGGGAGGCGAGCAGTACTTC	CASSTVRLAGGEQYF
TRBD2	few	TRBV29-1	TRBJ2-1	TGCAGCATAAGCGGGACTAGCGGGAGAAAAGACGACAATGAGCAGTTCTTC	CSISGTSGRKDDNEQFF
TRBD2	medium-sized	TRBV7-9	TRBJ2-7	TGTGCCAGCAGCTTTCCGACTAGCGGGGACCCCTTCGAGCAGTACTTC	CASSFPTSGDPFEQYF
-	many	TRBV28	TRBJ1-6	TGTGCCAGCAGTTTAGTGAAGGGCCGCTCCTATAATTCACCCCTCCACTTT	CASSLVKGRSYNSPLHF
TRBD2	few	TRBV30	TRBJ2-1	TGTGCCTGGAGTGTACTCGGTACTAGCGGGAACGATGAGCAGTTCTTC	CAWSVLGTSGNDEQFF
TRBD2	many	TRBV7-6	TRBJ2-2	TGTGCCAGCAGCTCCCAGCGGGAGGGCCGAACCGGGGAGCTGTTTTTT	CASSSQREGRTGELFF
-	many	TRBV7-2	TRBJ2-5	TGTGCCAGCAGCCCTCGGGAAGCGAGAGAGACCCAGTACTTC	CASSPREARETQYF
-	-	TRBV6-6	TRBJ2-7	TGTGCCAGCAGTTACTTAGCCATCTACGAGCAGTACTTC	CASSYLAIYEQYF
-	few	TRBV4-1	TRBJ1-5	TGCGCCAGCAGTTATGACAGGAATGAACTCGCCCAGCATTTT	CASSYDRNELAQHF
-	few	TRBV15	TRBJ2-5	TGTGCCACCAGCAGAGTTGGACGTGAAGAGACCCAGTACTTC	CATSRVGREETQYF
TRBD1	few	TRBV25-1	TRBJ2-3	TGTGCCAGCAGTATACAGGGGTTTGGCTCCACCGCGGATACGCAGTATTTT	CASSIQGFGSTADTQYF
TRBD1	few	TRBV9	TRBJ1-4	TGTGCCAGCAGCGCCCAGACAGGGCAAAATGAAAAACTGTTTTTT	CASSAQTGQNEKLFF
-	-	TRBV11-2	TRBJ2-3	TGTGCCAGCAGCTTGGGGTCAGGGGAAGATACGCAGTATTTT	CASSLGSGEDTQYF
-	medium-sized	TRBV12-3/TRBV12-4	TRBJ1-1	TGTGCCAGCAGTTTAGTCGCACCGAACACTGAAGCTTTCTTT	CASSLVAPNTEAFF
-	-	TRBV6-5	TRBJ1-1	TGTGCCAGCAGTTACTCGACCGGGACACTCGTTGAAGCTTTCTTT	CASSYSTGTLVEAFF